The next 3 T cell receptor beta chains were all read from a single sample in a study of chemoradiotherapy in HPV16-positive cancers. Produced via immunoSEQ multiplex PCR; TCRdb's table is partial and in-frame only. In the table there are approximately 9,000 clones, more than 65% of which are singletons. The source material was blood, sampled from a patient who underwent chemoradiotherapy. The receptors stem from a human donor with HPV-associated anogenital cancer.

V is TRBV28 and J is TRBJ1-1; 8 bases line up with TRBD1. CDR3 size: 12 residues. CDR1 is MDHEN, CDR2 SYDVKM, per germline. Trimming took 8 bases from V and 4 from J; bases not matched to a gene: 3. The CDR3 DNA is TGTGCCAGCCTAACAGGGGGCACTGAAGCTTTCTTT. This sequence encodes CASLTGGTEAFF.

The chain is built from TRBV18 and TRBJ1-5, with D maybe TRBD1 (5 bases). The CDR3 has 13 amino acids. The V gene's germline CDR1 is KGHSH and CDR2 LQKENI. V gave up 6 bases and J gave up 5 bases, with 11 bases separating them. The chain's CDR3 is CASSPRGDQPQHF. In DNA form, the CDR3 reads TGTGCCAGCTCCCCGAGGGGAGATCAGCCCCAGCATTTT.

The chain recombines TRBV10-3 with TRBJ2-2; TRBD2 might be the D (7 bases). Germline CDR1 reads ENHRY; CDR2 reads SYGVKD. The CDR3 extends over 15 amino acids. Trimming cost V 3 bases and J 5 bases, with 13 bases left between them. The CDR3, as DNA: TGTGCCATCAGTGAACGGGGGGCCCCGACCGGGGAGCTGTTTTTT. It encodes CAISERGAPTGELFF.